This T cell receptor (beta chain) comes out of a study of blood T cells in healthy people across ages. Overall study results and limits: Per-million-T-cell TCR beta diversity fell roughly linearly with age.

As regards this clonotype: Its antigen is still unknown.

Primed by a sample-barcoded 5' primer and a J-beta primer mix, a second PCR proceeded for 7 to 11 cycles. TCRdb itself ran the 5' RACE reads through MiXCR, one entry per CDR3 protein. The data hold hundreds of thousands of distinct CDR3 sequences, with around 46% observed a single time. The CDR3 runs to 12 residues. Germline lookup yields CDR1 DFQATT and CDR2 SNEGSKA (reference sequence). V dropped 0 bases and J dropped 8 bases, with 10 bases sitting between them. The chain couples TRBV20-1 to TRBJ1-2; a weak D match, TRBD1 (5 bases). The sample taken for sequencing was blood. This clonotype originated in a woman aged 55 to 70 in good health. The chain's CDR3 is CSARDRAGGYTF. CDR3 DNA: TGCAGTGCTAGAGACAGGGCCGGGGGCTACACCTTC.